This T cell receptor (beta chain) originates from a study of CD8 T cells in Susac syndrome (dated by TCRdb to between 2017 and 2020). For context, the study as a whole: Of the Susac syndrome patients who were sequenced, more than five had clinically active disease and fewer than ten were in clinical remission. Repertoire sequencing was used to test whether CD8+ T cell activation and differentiation in Susac syndrome was antigen driven. At the time of blood withdrawal, Susac syndrome patients were either therapy-naive, taking corticosteroids (with some also receiving IVIg), or on IVIg alone. The study compared CD8+ T cell repertoire clonality among around 11 healthy donors, about 14 Susac syndrome patients and roughly 16 multiple sclerosis patients.

What the study reported, not specific to this receptor: In the total CD8+ and CD8+ TEMRA repertoires, sixteen and five Susac-specific public clones, respectively, were identified. The number of individuals in the TCR sequencing and HLA analysis was acknowledged as relatively small. Susac syndrome CD8+ repertoires showed clonal expansion, highest in CD8+ TEMRA cells and greater in clinically active than remitting patients.

High-throughput TCR beta sequencing profiled peripheral blood CD8+ and CD4+ T cells from healthy donors, Susac syndrome patients and multiple sclerosis patients. Recently defined diagnostic criteria for definite or probable disease were met by the Susac syndrome patients. Bulk CD8+ and CD4+ T cells were purified magnetically by negative isolation, whereas CD8+ TEMRA cells were enriched by FACS. Blood was drawn into EDTA tubes, processed within 24 hours, and PBMCs were isolated by density gradient centrifugation. PBMCs intended for TCR sequencing were frozen in liquid nitrogen and were later thawed in a 37 degrees C water bath. The sorted or isolated CD4+, CD8+ and CD8+ TEMRA cells had a purity of 90% or higher. Only one count was recorded for this clonotype. It lacks a known antigen. No much larger clonotype is one base removed from it; base qualities were not supplied. A lone read offers only weak evidence.

RNA was extracted using the RNeasy kit, and roughly 0.45 to 1 microgram was reverse transcribed with random hexamers. TCR beta CDR3 regions were amplified with the immunoSEQ multiplex PCR assay covering 54 Vbeta and 13 Jbeta segments. PCR amplification bias was corrected by using a synthetic template baseline for primer optimization and computational correction. The original pipeline was this. Reads were assigned to V, D and J genes according to IMGT and analyzed in immunoSEQ Analyzer, with only productive sequences retained. To calculate clonality, Shannon entropy was normalized by log2 of the number of productive unique sequences and then subtracted from one. For each patient and control, public and private clones were evaluated among the 100 most prevalent clones. A clone was defined as Susac-specific if it was absent from the healthy and MS cohorts, from about a thousand published viral clones and from other ImmuneACCESS disease sequences. TCRdb applied fastp at Q25 and MiXCR to the public reads, then kept only in-frame beta chains. Records with the same CDR3 protein are collapsed into one entry carrying the most frequent genes and DNA. TCRdb assigned the V and J calls; the authors' analysis was not used. Across this sample there are about 90,000 distinct CDR3 sequences, with roughly 96% seen only once. More than 0.55% of the sample rests with the top ten.

Sequencing was carried out using CD8+ T cells from PBMCs. The clonotype originates from a human donor with Susac syndrome.

The CDR3 region has the sequence CASSQDETGRSGYTF. The sequenced DNA: TGTGCCAGCAGCCAAGATGAGACAGGGAGAAGTGGCTACACCTTC. The chain is made from TRBV16 and TRBJ1-2; 7 junctional bases match TRBD1. According to the germline V gene, CDR1 reads KGHSY and CDR2 reads FQNENV. Unmatched junction bases come to 10, with V trimmed by 2 bases and J by 7 bases. Reading from cysteine to phenylalanine, the CDR3 counts 15 amino acids. Only the CDR3 DNA stays, 45 bases, in frame from base 1.